This T cell receptor beta chain stems from a study of blood T cell repertoires in COVID-19. Profiling relied on immunoSEQ multiplex PCR, and the TCRdb table lists in-frame clones only, not all of them. Among fewer than 200,000 clones listed, roughly 80% were seen once. The CDR3 totals 14 residues. Losses at the gene ends were 7 bases for V and 3 bases for J; bases not matched to a gene: 6. The V gene's germline CDR1 is LNHDA and CDR2 SQIVND (reference sequence). The receptor comes from an elderly woman with COVID-19, enrolled during active disease. Material for sequencing was peripheral blood. The chain is built from TRBV19 and TRBJ2-4, with 7 bases matching TRBD1. This chain's CDR3 is CASNNPGGKNIQYF. DNA of the CDR3: TGTGCCAGTAACAACCCAGGGGGCAAAAACATTCAGTACTTC.